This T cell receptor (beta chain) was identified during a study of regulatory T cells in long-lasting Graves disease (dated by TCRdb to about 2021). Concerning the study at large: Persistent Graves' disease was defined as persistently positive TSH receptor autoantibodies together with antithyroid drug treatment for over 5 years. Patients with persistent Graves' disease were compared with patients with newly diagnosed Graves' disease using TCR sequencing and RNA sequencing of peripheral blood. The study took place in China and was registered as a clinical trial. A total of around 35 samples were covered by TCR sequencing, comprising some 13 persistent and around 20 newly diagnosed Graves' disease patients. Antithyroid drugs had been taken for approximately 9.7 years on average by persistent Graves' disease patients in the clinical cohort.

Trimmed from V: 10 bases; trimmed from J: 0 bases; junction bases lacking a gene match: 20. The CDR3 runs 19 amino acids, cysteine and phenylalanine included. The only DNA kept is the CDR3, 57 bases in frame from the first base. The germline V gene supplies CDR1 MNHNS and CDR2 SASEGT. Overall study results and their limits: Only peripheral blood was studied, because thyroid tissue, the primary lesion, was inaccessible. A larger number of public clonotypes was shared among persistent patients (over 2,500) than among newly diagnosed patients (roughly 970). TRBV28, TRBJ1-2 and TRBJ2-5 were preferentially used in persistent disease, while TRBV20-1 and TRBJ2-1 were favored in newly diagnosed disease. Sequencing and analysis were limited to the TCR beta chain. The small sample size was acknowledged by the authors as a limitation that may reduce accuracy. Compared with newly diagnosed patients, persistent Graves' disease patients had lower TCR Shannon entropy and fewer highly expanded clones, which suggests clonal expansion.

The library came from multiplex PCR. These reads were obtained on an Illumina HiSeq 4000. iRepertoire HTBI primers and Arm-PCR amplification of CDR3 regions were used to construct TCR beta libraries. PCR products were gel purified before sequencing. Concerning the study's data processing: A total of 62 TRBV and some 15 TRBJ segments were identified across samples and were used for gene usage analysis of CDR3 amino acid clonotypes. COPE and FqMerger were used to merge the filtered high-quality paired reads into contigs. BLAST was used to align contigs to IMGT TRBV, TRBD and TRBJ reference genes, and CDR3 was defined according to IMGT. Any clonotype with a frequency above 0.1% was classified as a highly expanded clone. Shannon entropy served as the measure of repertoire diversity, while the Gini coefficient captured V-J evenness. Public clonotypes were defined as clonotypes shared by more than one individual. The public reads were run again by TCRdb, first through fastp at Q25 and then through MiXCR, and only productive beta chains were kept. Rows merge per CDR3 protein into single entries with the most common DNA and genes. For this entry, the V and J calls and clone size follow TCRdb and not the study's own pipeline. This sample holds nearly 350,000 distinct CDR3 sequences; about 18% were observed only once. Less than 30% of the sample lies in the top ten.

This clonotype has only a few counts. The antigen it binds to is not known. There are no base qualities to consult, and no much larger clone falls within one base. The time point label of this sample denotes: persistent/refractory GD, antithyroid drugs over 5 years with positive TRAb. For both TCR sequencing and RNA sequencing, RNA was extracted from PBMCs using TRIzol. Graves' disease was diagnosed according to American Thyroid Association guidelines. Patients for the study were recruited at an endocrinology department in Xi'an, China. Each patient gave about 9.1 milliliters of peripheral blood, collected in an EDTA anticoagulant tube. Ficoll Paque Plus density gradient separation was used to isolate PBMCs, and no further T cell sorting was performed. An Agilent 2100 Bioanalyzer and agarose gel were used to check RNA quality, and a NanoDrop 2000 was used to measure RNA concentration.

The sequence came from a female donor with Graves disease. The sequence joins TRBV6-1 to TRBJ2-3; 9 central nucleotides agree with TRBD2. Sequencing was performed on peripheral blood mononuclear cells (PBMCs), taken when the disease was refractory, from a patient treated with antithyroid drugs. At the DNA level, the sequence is TGTGCCACCAACCCCCTGAGCGGGAGGTCCACCAAAAGCACAGATACGCAGTATTTT. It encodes CATNPLSGRSTKSTDTQYF.